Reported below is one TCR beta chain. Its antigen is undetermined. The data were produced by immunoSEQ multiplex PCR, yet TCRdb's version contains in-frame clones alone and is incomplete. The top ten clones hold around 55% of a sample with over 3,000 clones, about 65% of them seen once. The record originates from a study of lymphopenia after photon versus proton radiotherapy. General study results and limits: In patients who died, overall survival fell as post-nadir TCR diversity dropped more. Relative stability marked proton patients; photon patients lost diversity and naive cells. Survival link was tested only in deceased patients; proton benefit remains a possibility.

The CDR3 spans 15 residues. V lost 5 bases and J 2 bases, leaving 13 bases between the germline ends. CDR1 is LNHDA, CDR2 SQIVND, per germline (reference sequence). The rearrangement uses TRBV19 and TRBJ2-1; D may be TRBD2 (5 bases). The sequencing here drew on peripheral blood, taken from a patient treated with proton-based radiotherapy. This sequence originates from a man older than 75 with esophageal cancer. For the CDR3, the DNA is TGTGCCAGTAGTGTTAGCGTGGCTACCTACAATGAGCAGTTCTTC. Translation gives CASSVSVATYNEQFF.